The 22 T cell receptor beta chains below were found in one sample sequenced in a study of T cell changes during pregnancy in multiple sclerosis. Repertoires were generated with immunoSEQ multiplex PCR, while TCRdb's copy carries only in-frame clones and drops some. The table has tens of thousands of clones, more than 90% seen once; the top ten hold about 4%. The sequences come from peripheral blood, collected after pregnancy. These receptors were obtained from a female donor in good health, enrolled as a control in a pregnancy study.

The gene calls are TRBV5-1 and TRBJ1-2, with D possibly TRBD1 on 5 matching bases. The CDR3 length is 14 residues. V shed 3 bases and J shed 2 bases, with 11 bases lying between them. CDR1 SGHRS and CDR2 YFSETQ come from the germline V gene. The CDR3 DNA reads TGCGCCAGCAGCTCGACAAAGGGGAACTATGGCTACACCTTC. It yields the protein CASSSTKGNYGYTF.

CDR3 protein: CASSRYMRGQELNTGELFF. The CDR3 region has the DNA TGTGCCAGCAGCCGATACATGAGGGGACAGGAGCTTAACACCGGGGAGCTGTTTTTT. The rearrangement links TRBV7-3 to TRBJ2-2, with 8 bases lining up with TRBD1. Trimming at V came to 5 bases and at J to 2 bases, leaving 16 bases not matched to a gene. The CDR3 is 19 residues long. Per germline, CDR1 SGHTA and CDR2 FQGTGA.

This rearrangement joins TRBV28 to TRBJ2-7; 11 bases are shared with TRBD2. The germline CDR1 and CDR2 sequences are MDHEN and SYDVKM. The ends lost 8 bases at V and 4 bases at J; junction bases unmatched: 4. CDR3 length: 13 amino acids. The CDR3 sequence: CASSSGRLYEQYF. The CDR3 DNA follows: TGTGCCAGCTCTAGCGGGAGGTTATACGAGCAGTACTTC.

The CDR3 DNA follows: TGCGCCAGCAGTGAAGGAGGGGATGAGCAGTTCTTC. Translating it yields CASSEGGDEQFF. The genes are TRBV10-2 and TRBJ2-1; maybe TRBD2 (6 bases). The CDR3 is made up of 12 amino acids. Germline-derived CDR1 and CDR2 are WSHSY and SAAADI. Trimming cost V 3 bases and J 8 bases, with 8 bases left between them.

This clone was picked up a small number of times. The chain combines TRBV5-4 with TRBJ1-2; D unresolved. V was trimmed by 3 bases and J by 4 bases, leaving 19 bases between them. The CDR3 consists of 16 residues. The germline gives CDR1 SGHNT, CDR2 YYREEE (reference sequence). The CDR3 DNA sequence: TGTGCCAGCAGCTCGGCCTCTTATAGGGCGGGCTATGGCTACACCTTC. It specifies CASSSASYRAGYGYTF.

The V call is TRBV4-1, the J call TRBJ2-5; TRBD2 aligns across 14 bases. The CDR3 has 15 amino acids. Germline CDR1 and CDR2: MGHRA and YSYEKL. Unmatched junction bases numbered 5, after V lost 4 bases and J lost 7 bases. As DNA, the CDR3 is TGCGCCAGCAGCCGGACTAGCGGGGGGCTAGGGACCCAGTACTTC. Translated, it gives CASSRTSGGLGTQYF.

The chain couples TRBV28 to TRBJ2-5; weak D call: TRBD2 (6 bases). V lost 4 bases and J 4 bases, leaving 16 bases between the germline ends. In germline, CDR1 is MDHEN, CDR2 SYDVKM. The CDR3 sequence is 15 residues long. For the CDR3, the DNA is TGTGCCAGCAGTTCGATGGACGGGGGAGGAGAGACCCAGTACTTC. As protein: CASSSMDGGGETQYF.

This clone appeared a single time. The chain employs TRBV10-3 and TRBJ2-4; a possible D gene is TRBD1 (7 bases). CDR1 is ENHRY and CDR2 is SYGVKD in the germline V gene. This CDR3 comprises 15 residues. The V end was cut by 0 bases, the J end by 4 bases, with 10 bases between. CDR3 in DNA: TGTGCCATCAGTGAGTCGTCAGGGGGGAAAAACATTCAGTACTTC. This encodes CAISESSGGKNIQYF.

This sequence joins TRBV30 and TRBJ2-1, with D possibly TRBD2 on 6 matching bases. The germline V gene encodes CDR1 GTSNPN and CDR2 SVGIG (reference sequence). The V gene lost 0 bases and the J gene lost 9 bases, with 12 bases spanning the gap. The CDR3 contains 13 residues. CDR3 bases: TGTGCCTGGAGTGTACGGAGGGAGTTTGAGCAGTTCTTC. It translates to CAWSVRREFEQFF.

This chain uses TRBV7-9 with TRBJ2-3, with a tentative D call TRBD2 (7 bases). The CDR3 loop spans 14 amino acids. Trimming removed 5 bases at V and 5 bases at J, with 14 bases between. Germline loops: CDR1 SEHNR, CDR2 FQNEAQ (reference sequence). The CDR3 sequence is CASSKGGVQDTQYF. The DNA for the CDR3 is TGTGCCAGCAGCAAAGGGGGGGTGCAAGATACGCAGTATTTT.

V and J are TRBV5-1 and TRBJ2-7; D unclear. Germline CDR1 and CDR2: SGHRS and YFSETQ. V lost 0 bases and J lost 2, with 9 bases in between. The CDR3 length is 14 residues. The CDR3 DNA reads TGCGCCAGCAGCTTGGGTGGTACTCCCTACGAGCAGTACTTC. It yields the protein CASSLGGTPYEQYF.

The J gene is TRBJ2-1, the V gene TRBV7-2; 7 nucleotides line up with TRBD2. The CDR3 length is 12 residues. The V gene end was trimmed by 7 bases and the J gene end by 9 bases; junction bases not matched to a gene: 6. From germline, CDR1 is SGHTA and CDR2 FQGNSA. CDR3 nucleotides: TGTGCCAGCAAGCGGGATTTACTTGAGCAGTTCTTC. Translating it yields CASKRDLLEQFF.

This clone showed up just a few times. The CDR3 protein is CASSSRVEAFF. CDR3 DNA: TGTGCCAGCAGTTCCCGGGTCGAAGCTTTCTTT. The rearrangement uses TRBV28 and TRBJ1-1; D call uncertain. Germline values: CDR1 MDHEN, CDR2 SYDVKM. This CDR3 spans 11 amino acids. The V gene lost 4 bases and the J gene lost 8 bases, with 8 bases spanning the gap.

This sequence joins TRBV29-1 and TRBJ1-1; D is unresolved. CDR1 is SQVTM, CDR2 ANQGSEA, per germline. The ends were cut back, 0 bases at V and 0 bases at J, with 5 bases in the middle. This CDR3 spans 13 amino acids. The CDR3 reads CSVEDGLNTEAFF. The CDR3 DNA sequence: TGCAGCGTTGAAGATGGCTTGAACACTGAAGCTTTCTTT. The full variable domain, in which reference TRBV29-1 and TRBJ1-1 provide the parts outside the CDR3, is SAVISQKPSRDICQRGTSLTIQCQVDSQVTMMFWYRQQPGQSLTLIATANQGSEATYESGFVIDKFPISRPNLTFSTLTVSNMSPEDSSIYLCSVEDGLNTEAFFGQGTRLTVV.

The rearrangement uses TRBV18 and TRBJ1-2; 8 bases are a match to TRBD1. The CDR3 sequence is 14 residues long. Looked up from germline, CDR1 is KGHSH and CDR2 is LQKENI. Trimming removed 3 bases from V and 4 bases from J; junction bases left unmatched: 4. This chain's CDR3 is CASSPGQDFYGYTF. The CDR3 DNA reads TGTGCCAGCTCACCGGGACAGGATTTCTATGGCTACACCTTC.

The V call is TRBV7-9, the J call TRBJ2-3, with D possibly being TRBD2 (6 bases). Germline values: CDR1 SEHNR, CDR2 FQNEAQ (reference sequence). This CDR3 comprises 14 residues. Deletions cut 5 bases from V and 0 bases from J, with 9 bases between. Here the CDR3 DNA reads TGTGCCAGCAGCCTTGGGACTAGCACAGATACGCAGTATTTT. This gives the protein CASSLGTSTDTQYF. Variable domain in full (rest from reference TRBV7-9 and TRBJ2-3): DTGVSQNPRHKITKRGQNVTFRCDPISEHNRLYWYRQTLGQGPEFLTYFQNEAQLEKSRLLSDRFSAERPKGSFSTLEIQRTEQGDSAMYLCASSLGTSTDTQYFGPGTRLTVL.

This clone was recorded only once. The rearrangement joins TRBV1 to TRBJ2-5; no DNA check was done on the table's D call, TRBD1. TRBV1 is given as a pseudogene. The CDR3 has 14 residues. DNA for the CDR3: TGCACCAGCAGCGAAACAGGGCCTTGGGAGACCCAGTACTTC. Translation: CTSSETGPWETQYF.

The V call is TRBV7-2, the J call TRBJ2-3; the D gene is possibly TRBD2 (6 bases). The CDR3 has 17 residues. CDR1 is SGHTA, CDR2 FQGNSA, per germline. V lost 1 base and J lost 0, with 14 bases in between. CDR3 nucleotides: TGTGCCAGCAGCTTAGATCCCGGCGGGACTAGCACAGATACGCAGTATTTT. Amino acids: CASSLDPGGTSTDTQYF.

This CDR3 reads CASSQRVRDTQYF. CDR3 nucleotide sequence: TGCGCCAGCAGCCAACGGGTGAGAGATACGCAGTATTTT. The rearrangement joins TRBV4-3 to TRBJ2-3, with no clear D. V was pared by 2 bases and J by 5 bases, with 8 bases between. The V gene's germline CDR1 is LGHNA and CDR2 YSLEER. The CDR3 is made up of 13 amino acids.

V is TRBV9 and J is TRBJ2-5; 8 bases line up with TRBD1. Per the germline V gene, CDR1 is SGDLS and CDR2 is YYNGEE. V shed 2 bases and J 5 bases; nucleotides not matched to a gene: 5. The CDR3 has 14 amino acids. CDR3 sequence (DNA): TGTGCCAGCAGCGTGGACAGGGCCGAGGAGACCCAGTACTTC. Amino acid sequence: CASSVDRAEETQYF.

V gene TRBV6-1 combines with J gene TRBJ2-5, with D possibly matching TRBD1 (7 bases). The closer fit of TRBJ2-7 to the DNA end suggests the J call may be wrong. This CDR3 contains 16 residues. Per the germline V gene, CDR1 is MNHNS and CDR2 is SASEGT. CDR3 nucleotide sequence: TGTGCCAGCAGTGAATACGGAGGGGACAGCTCCTACGAGCAGTACTTC. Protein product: CASSEYGGDSSYEQYF.

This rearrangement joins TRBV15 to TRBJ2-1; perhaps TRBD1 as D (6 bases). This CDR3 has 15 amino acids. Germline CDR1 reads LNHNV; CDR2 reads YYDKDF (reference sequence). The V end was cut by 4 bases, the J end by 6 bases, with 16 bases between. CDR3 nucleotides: TGTGCCACCAGCAAACAGGGCCTATCAGGCAATGAGCAGTTCTTC. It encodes CATSKQGLSGNEQFF.